This TCR beta chain was observed in a study of blood T cells in healthy people across ages. Donation came from healthy Caucasian individuals in Russia who were aged about 6 to 90. This clonotype was seen many times. The CDR3 runs to 13 residues. Germline V CDR1 and CDR2: GTSNPN, SVGIG (reference sequence). Trimming shortened V by 3 bases and J by 7 bases, and 13 bases separated the two germline ends. Then a second PCR, running roughly 7 to 11 cycles, was carried out with a sample-barcoded 5' primer and a J-beta primer mix. TCRdb independently ran MiXCR on the 5' RACE reads; one entry per CDR3 protein. The sample consists of some 1.7 million distinct CDR3 sequences, 25% to 30% of them appearing once.

The sample was blood. The sequence came from a woman aged 25 to 39 in good health. The chain employs TRBV30 and TRBJ1-5; D possibly corresponds to TRBD1 (5 bases). As DNA, the CDR3 is TGTGCCTGGAGGGAAACGGGGACGCAGCCCCAGCATTTT. This sequence encodes CAWRETGTQPQHF.